These T cell receptor beta chains were read from a single sample in a study of neurological immune-mediated disorders. TCRdb ran MiXCR on the 5' RACE reads and lists one entry per CDR3 protein. The sample yields some 66,000 distinct CDR3 sequences, 4.5% seen once. Material: PBMCs. The receptors originated from a man aged 25 to 40 with multiple sclerosis. Both conserved end residues are part of each CDR3. Fields, in order: CDR3 DNA, CDR3 protein, clone size, J gene, D gene, V gene. A D gene is named only where the DNA matches it firmly. Clone size is stated in some rows and not others, as once, few, many or a class when expanded.

CDR3nt: TGCGCCAGCAGCATCCGGGACATAACCGACGAGCAGTACTTC; CDR3aa: CASSIRDITDEQYF; abundance: many; j_gene: TRBJ2-7; d_gene: .; v_gene: TRBV4-1
CDR3nt: TGCAGTGCTAGTGGAGCAGCTCGGGATACGCAGTATTTT; CDR3aa: CSASGAARDTQYF; abundance: many; j_gene: TRBJ2-3; d_gene: .; v_gene: TRBV20-1
CDR3nt: TGCAGTGCTAGAGATGGCGGCGGGGGGGGATACAATGAGCAGTTCTTC; CDR3aa: CSARDGGGGGYNEQFF; abundance: many; j_gene: TRBJ2-1; d_gene: TRBD2; v_gene: TRBV20-1
CDR3nt: TGTGCCAGCAGTCGCCTTCGCACAGATACGCAGTATTTT; CDR3aa: CASSRLRTDTQYF; abundance: many; j_gene: TRBJ2-3; d_gene: .; v_gene: TRBV12-3/TRBV12-4
CDR3nt: TGCGCCAGCAGCCAAGATCCCGGGACAGGGGGCAATGAGCAGTTCTTC; CDR3aa: CASSQDPGTGGNEQFF; abundance: many; j_gene: TRBJ2-1; d_gene: TRBD1; v_gene: TRBV4-1
CDR3nt: TGTGCCAGCAGCCCTCCTCAGGGGGAGGGGACCCAGTACTTC; CDR3aa: CASSPPQGEGTQYF; abundance: many; j_gene: TRBJ2-5; d_gene: .; v_gene: TRBV9
CDR3nt: TGTGCCAGCAGTTACCGGTTGACGGGGGGCACAGATACGCAGTATTTT; CDR3aa: CASSYRLTGGTDTQYF; abundance: many; j_gene: TRBJ2-3; d_gene: .; v_gene: TRBV6-6
CDR3nt: TGTGCCAGCACCCCGGGACAGGGCCACAACTATGGCTACACCTTC; CDR3aa: CASTPGQGHNYGYTF; abundance: many; j_gene: TRBJ1-2; d_gene: TRBD1; v_gene: TRBV9
CDR3nt: TGTGCCATCAGCATGGGACAGGGGGAGTCCTATAATTCACCCCTCCACTTT; CDR3aa: CAISMGQGESYNSPLHF; abundance: many; j_gene: TRBJ1-6; d_gene: TRBD1; v_gene: TRBV10-3
CDR3nt: TGTGCCAGTAGCCGAAAGGCGAGGGACACTGAAGCTTTCTTT; CDR3aa: CASSRKARDTEAFF; abundance: few; j_gene: TRBJ1-1; d_gene: .; v_gene: TRBV19
CDR3nt: TGTGCCAGCAGCTGGAAAAAGGGGGGAAATGAGCAGTTCTTC; CDR3aa: CASSWKKGGNEQFF; abundance: few; j_gene: TRBJ2-1; d_gene: .; v_gene: TRBV11-1
CDR3nt: TGCAGCGACCGACCGCCGGGACTAAACCTTTTCTTT; CDR3aa: CSDRPPGLNLFF; abundance: .; j_gene: TRBJ1-1; d_gene: .; v_gene: TRBV29-1
CDR3nt: TGCGCCAGCTACTCGACTAGGAACACCGGGGAGCTGTTTTTT; CDR3aa: CASYSTRNTGELFF; abundance: many; j_gene: TRBJ2-2; d_gene: .; v_gene: TRBV5-1
CDR3nt: TGTGCCAGCAGCTTAGACATCAGAGGCGGGGAGCTGTTTTTT; CDR3aa: CASSLDIRGGELFF; abundance: few; j_gene: TRBJ2-2; d_gene: .; v_gene: TRBV7-2
CDR3nt: TGCGCCAGCAGCCAAGGCCCGACAGGAGGTTTTACTGAAGCTTTCTTT; CDR3aa: CASSQGPTGGFTEAFF; abundance: many; j_gene: TRBJ1-1; d_gene: .; v_gene: TRBV4-1
CDR3nt: TGTGCCAGCAGTCCTATTGAGGGCCTGGATTATGGTGGCTACACCTTC; CDR3aa: CASSPIEGLDYGGYTF; abundance: .; j_gene: TRBJ1-2; d_gene: .; v_gene: TRBV27
CDR3nt: TGCGCCAGCAGCCGCCTTGCTTTGGGGGCTATAGGCACCGGGGAGCTGTTTTTT; CDR3aa: CASSRLALGAIGTGELFF; abundance: many; j_gene: TRBJ2-2; d_gene: .; v_gene: TRBV4-1
CDR3nt: TGTGCCAGCAGCCGAGACCCGTTGAGCTCCTACAATGAGCAGTTCTTC; CDR3aa: CASSRDPLSSYNEQFF; abundance: .; j_gene: TRBJ2-1; d_gene: .; v_gene: TRBV3-1
CDR3nt: TGTGCCAGCAGCTTAAAGAGAGAAGCTTTCTTT; CDR3aa: CASSLKREAFF; abundance: many; j_gene: TRBJ1-1; d_gene: .; v_gene: TRBV7-9
CDR3nt: TGTGCCAGCAGTTACTCCGGGGGCTGGGGCTACACCTTC; CDR3aa: CASSYSGGWGYTF; abundance: many; j_gene: TRBJ1-2; d_gene: .; v_gene: TRBV6-5
CDR3nt: TGTGCCAGCAGTTACTCGAATGCTCTCGGGACCTACGAGCAGTACTTC; CDR3aa: CASSYSNALGTYEQYF; abundance: many; j_gene: TRBJ2-7; d_gene: .; v_gene: TRBV6-5
CDR3nt: TGCGCCAGCAGCCAAGATACCACGGGGGGCAGTGAAAAACTGTTTTTT; CDR3aa: CASSQDTTGGSEKLFF; abundance: many; j_gene: TRBJ1-4; d_gene: .; v_gene: TRBV4-1
CDR3nt: TGCAGTGCTAGACCAGGAGGGGCGACTGAAGCTTTCTTT; CDR3aa: CSARPGGATEAFF; abundance: many; j_gene: TRBJ1-1; d_gene: .; v_gene: TRBV20-1
CDR3nt: TGCGCCAGGCGAACCTACGAGCAGTACTTC; CDR3aa: CARRTYEQYF; abundance: many; j_gene: TRBJ2-7; d_gene: .; v_gene: TRBV5-1
CDR3nt: TGCGCCAGCAGCTCACAGGGGGCGCGTTTGGGATTGGACTATGGCTACACCTTC; CDR3aa: CASSSQGARLGLDYGYTF; abundance: .; j_gene: TRBJ1-2; d_gene: TRBD1; v_gene: TRBV5-1
CDR3nt: TGCAGTGCTAGTCCCCAGGCAGGGTCCTACGAGCAGTACTTC; CDR3aa: CSASPQAGSYEQYF; abundance: many; j_gene: TRBJ2-7; d_gene: .; v_gene: TRBV20-1
CDR3nt: TGCGCCAGCAGCAACGGGGGTTACGAGCAGTACTTC; CDR3aa: CASSNGGYEQYF; abundance: many; j_gene: TRBJ2-7; d_gene: .; v_gene: TRBV5-1
CDR3nt: TGTGCCAGCAGTTCCGGTTCTAGCGGGGTCATTAGCACAGATACGCAGTATTTT; CDR3aa: CASSSGSSGVISTDTQYF; abundance: .; j_gene: TRBJ2-3; d_gene: TRBD2; v_gene: TRBV27
CDR3nt: TGTGCCAGCGCAGATACCGGGGAGACCCAGTACTTC; CDR3aa: CASADTGETQYF; abundance: many; j_gene: TRBJ2-5; d_gene: .; v_gene: TRBV12-3/TRBV12-4
CDR3nt: TGTGCCAGCAGCGTCAATGACGGTAACTATGGCTACACCTTC; CDR3aa: CASSVNDGNYGYTF; abundance: many; j_gene: TRBJ1-2; d_gene: .; v_gene: TRBV9
CDR3nt: TGTGCCAGCAGCTTTGCCCTAGGCACGCAGTATTTT; CDR3aa: CASSFALGTQYF; abundance: many; j_gene: TRBJ2-3; d_gene: .; v_gene: TRBV7-2
CDR3nt: TGTGCCAGCAGCTCCTTACGCGGGGTCCCCGGGGAGCTGTTTTTT; CDR3aa: CASSSLRGVPGELFF; abundance: .; j_gene: TRBJ2-2; d_gene: .; v_gene: TRBV7-8
CDR3nt: TGTGCCAGCAGCCCTGGGGCGGGGTGGACTTTCTTT; CDR3aa: CASSPGAGWTFF; abundance: many; j_gene: TRBJ1-1; d_gene: .; v_gene: TRBV7-9
CDR3nt: TGCGCCAGCAGCCTGGAGTGGGACAGGGGGCCGACTAGGACTGAAGCTTTCTTT; CDR3aa: CASSLEWDRGPTRTEAFF; abundance: many; j_gene: TRBJ1-1; d_gene: TRBD1; v_gene: TRBV5-1
CDR3nt: TGCGCCAGCAACCCGAGCGGGACGATGGAACAAACTGGGGCCAACGTCCTGACTTTC; CDR3aa: CASNPSGTMEQTGANVLTF; abundance: many; j_gene: TRBJ2-6; d_gene: TRBD2; v_gene: TRBV4-1
CDR3nt: TGCGCCAGCACCGAAGGGGACAGATTGGGCGAGCAGTACTTC; CDR3aa: CASTEGDRLGEQYF; abundance: few; j_gene: TRBJ2-7; d_gene: TRBD1; v_gene: TRBV5-1
CDR3nt: TGTGCCAGCAGCTTAAAACTTAGCACCGGGGAGCTGTTTTTT; CDR3aa: CASSLKLSTGELFF; abundance: few; j_gene: TRBJ2-2; d_gene: .; v_gene: TRBV11-2
CDR3nt: TGCAGTGCTAGAGAGGGTCTAGCCAAAAACATTCAGTACTTC; CDR3aa: CSAREGLAKNIQYF; abundance: few; j_gene: TRBJ2-4; d_gene: .; v_gene: TRBV20-1
CDR3nt: TGTGCCAGCAACCGTGGGGGGCTCGATGAGCAGTTCTTC; CDR3aa: CASNRGGLDEQFF; abundance: many; j_gene: TRBJ2-1; d_gene: .; v_gene: TRBV2